The source of this TCR beta chain is a study of tumor and adjacent non-tumor tissue in lung cancer. Study-wide results and caveats: Shorter survival was associated with higher TCR diversity in tumors.

Three rounds of nested PCR, following a modified ARM-PCR protocol, produced the TCRbeta library. TCRdb re-called the multiplex PCR reads through MiXCR, storing one row per CDR3 protein. The sample contains roughly 220,000 distinct CDR3 sequences, over 55% of which appear only once. This clonotype has just a few counts. Its antigen is currently unknown. This may come from a read error, since a much larger clone is one base off. Germline V gives CDR1 LGHNA, CDR2 YNFKEQ. CDR3 size: 12 residues. With 5 bases clipped from V and 7 bases from J, the junction kept 4 bases outside the gene matches. RNA was extracted from bulk tissue without any cell sorting.

This chain uses TRBV4-2 with TRBJ2-5, with 7 nucleotides matching TRBD2. The specimen sequenced was lung tumor tissue. This receptor was taken from a man aged 55 to 69 with non-small cell lung cancer. The CDR3 reads CASSSGGGTQYF. CDR3 nucleotides: TGTGCCAGCAGCAGTGGGGGGGGGACCCAGTACTTC.